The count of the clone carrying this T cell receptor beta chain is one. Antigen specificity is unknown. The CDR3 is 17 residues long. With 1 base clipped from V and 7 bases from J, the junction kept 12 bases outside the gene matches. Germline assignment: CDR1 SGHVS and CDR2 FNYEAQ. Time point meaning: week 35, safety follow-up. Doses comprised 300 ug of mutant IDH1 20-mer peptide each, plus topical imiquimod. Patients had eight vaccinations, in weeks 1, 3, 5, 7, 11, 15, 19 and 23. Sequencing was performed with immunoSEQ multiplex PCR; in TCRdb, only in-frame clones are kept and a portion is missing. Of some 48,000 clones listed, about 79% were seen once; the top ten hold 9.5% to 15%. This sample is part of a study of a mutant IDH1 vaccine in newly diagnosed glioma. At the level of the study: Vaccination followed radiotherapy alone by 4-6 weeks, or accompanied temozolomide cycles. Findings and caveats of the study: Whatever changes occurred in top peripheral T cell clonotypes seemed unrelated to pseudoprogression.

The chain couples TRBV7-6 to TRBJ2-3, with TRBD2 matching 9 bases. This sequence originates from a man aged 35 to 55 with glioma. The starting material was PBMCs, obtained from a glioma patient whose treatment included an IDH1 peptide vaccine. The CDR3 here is CASSLGSGRLAANTQYF. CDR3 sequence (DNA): TGTGCCAGCAGCTTAGGGTCTGGACGACTAGCGGCAAATACGCAGTATTTT.